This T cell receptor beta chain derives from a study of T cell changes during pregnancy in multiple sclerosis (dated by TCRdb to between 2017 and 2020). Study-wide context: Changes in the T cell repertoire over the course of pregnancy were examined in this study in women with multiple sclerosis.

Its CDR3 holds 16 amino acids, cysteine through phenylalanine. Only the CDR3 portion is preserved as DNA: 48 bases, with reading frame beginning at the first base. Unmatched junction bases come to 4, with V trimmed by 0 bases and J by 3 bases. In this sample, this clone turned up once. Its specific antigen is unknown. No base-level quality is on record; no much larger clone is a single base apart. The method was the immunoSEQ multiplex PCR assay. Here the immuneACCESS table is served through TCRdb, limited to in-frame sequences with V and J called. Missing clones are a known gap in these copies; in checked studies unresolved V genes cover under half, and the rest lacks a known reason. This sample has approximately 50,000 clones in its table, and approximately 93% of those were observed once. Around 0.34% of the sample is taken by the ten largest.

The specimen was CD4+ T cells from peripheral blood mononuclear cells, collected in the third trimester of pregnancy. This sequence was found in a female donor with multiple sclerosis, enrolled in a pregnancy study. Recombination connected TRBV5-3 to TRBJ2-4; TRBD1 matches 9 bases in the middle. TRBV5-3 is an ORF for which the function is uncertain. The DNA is TGTGCCAGAAGCTTGGGGGACAGGGCACGCAAAAACATTCAGTACTTC. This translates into CARSLGDRARKNIQYF.